This TCR beta chain was retrieved from a study of metastatic and nonmetastatic thyroid tumors. Study details: Repertoires of blood and of tissue (tumor or nodule) from malignant and benign thyroid patients were compared.

Germline V gives CDR1 MDHEN, CDR2 SYDVKM. CDR3 size: 11 residues. Trimming stripped 6 bases from V and 2 bases from J, with 2 bases between. Every patient was untreated before thyroid surgery. Study results and limitations: The reported finding was significantly higher TCR beta diversity in malignant thyroid tumors relative to benign nodules, in blood and tumor.

Under the authors' procedure: To classify distant metastasis in papillary thyroid cancer, a model was built from CDR3 differences across clinicopathological groups. TCRdb recomputed clones from the PCR reads via MiXCR. The V and J calls come from TCRdb's annotation, not from the publication. The sample has about 20,000 clones, over 9% seen once. This clone was detected many times. Its target is not known. This sequence originates from a male donor with papillary thyroid cancer or a benign thyroid nodule (not recorded which). Some clones in this sample may be carry-over from other donors' samples. Material: blood. The chain uses TRBV28 and TRBJ2-1; D is uncertain. The CDR3 region has the DNA TGTGCCAGCAGGGCCTACAATGAGCAGTTCTTC. Amino acids: CASRAYNEQFF.